Following are 24 T cell receptor beta chains from one sample sequenced in a study of T cells in Graves' hyperthyroidism and ophthalmopathy. The CDR3 regions of TCR beta were amplified from RNA transcripts. Using the HTBI primer set, a first-round RT-PCR was run on the TCR CDR3. MiXCR was run by TCRdb on the multiplex PCR reads, yielding one entry per CDR3 protein. The sample holds about 290,000 distinct CDR3 sequences, around a sixth seen once. Input material: blood. These receptors originate from a man younger than 40 with Graves' hyperthyroidism.

This clonotype was seen only a few times. The gene calls are TRBV10-1 and TRBJ2-1; D is perhaps TRBD2 (6 bases). CDR1 is WNHNN, CDR2 SYGVQD, per germline (reference sequence). The CDR3 is 14 residues long. The ends were cut back, 2 bases at V and 7 bases at J, with 12 bases in the middle. CDR3 sequence: CASSEGIGTNEQFF. The DNA for the CDR3 is TGCGCCAGCAGTGAGGGGATAGGGACTAATGAGCAGTTCTTC.

This clonotype was recorded a few times. This chain connects TRBV6-1 to TRBJ2-4, with 12 bases lining up with TRBD1. This CDR3 is 15 amino acids long. Germline CDR1 and CDR2: MNHNS and SASEGT. Unmatched junction bases numbered 4, after V lost 5 bases and J lost 5 bases. CDR3 sequence reads: CASSFWDRGQNIQYF. The CDR3 coding sequence is TGTGCCAGCAGTTTTTGGGACAGGGGGCAAAACATTCAGTACTTC.

The sample holds many counts of this clonotype. The chain is built from TRBV28 and TRBJ2-1; 9 nucleotides agree with TRBD1. The ends lost 3 bases at V and 8 bases at J; junction bases unmatched: 11. The CDR3 totals 16 residues. The germline gives CDR1 MDHEN, CDR2 SYDVKM. The CDR3 coding sequence is TGTGCCAGCAGTTTTAACAGGGGGCAAAGTAGGGATGAGCAGTTCTTC. Its translation is CASSFNRGQSRDEQFF. The complete variable domain, with remaining parts taken from reference TRBV28 and TRBJ2-1, reads DVKVTQSSRYLVKRTGEKVFLECVQDMDHENMFWYRQDPGLGLRLIYFSYDVKMKEKGDIPEGYSVSREKKERFSLILESASTNQTSMYLCASSFNRGQSRDEQFFGPGTRLTVL.

This clonotype was observed many times. The chain has TRBV11-2 and TRBJ1-1; D might be TRBD1 (5 bases). The V end lost 5 bases, the J end lost 0 bases, and 7 bases lay between the germline ends. In germline, CDR1 is SGHAT, CDR2 FQNNGV. CDR3 length: 13 amino acids. The CDR3 sequence: CASSVQVNTEAFF. The CDR3 nucleotides read TGTGCCAGCAGCGTACAGGTGAACACTGAAGCTTTCTTT.

The rearrangement links TRBV30 to TRBJ1-3, with D uncertain. This CDR3 is built from 15 residues. Germline values: CDR1 GTSNPN, CDR2 SVGIG (reference sequence). V lost 1 base and J 1 base, leaving 11 bases between the germline ends. The CDR3 protein is CAWSGNLGSGNTIYF. CDR3 DNA: TGTGCCTGGAGTGGAAATTTAGGGTCTGGAAACACCATATATTTT.

This clonotype has only a few counts. The chain couples TRBV3-1 to TRBJ2-1; D call uncertain. There are 14 residues in the CDR3. The V end was cut by 3 bases, the J end by 7 bases, with 13 bases between. Germline lookup yields CDR1 LGHDT and CDR2 YNNKEL (reference sequence). DNA of the CDR3: TGTGCCAGCAGCCAGACCCATGGGGAAAATGAGCAGTTCTTC. Translation gives CASSQTHGENEQFF.

This clonotype was found once. A much larger clone differs from this one at a single base, so this may be a read error. The rearrangement joins TRBV5-8 to TRBJ2-3, with TRBD2 matching 8 bases. J lost 7 bases, V lost 2 bases, and 6 bases had no gene match. Germline V gene sequence: CDR1 SGHTS, CDR2 YDEGEE. This CDR3 contains 14 residues. CDR3 in amino acids: CASSFDGRAYTQYF. CDR3 DNA sequence: TGTGCCAGCAGCTTCGACGGGAGGGCCTATACGCAGTATTTT.

Ten or more counts support this clonotype. V is TRBV11-3 and J is TRBJ2-7; a weak D match, TRBD2 (5 bases). The V end lost 5 bases, the J end lost 1 base, and 12 bases lay between the germline ends. The CDR3 extends over 14 amino acids. Germline lookup yields CDR1 SGHNT and CDR2 YENEEA. The CDR3: CASSPGLQSYEQYF. The CDR3 DNA is TGTGCCAGCAGCCCCGGACTCCAATCCTACGAGCAGTACTTC.

The V gene is TRBV15, the J gene TRBJ2-5; a weak D match, TRBD1 (6 bases). Germline-derived CDR1 and CDR2 are LNHNV and YYDKDF (reference sequence). This CDR3 is built from 14 residues. The V end lost 6 bases, the J end lost 7 bases, and 18 bases lay between the germline ends. The CDR3 spells CATSGTPIRGTQYF. The CDR3 DNA follows: TGTGCCACCAGTGGGACACCTATTAGGGGGACCCAGTACTTC.

This clonotype was detected ten times or more. The chain links TRBV7-2 to TRBJ2-7; D is possibly TRBD2 (6 bases). The V end lost 5 bases, the J end lost 0 bases, and 11 bases lay between the germline ends. The germline gives CDR1 SGHTA, CDR2 FQGNSA. This CDR3 contains 14 residues. CDR3 region: CASSPRRGSYEQYF. The CDR3 DNA reads TGTGCCAGCAGCCCAAGGAGGGGCTCCTACGAGCAGTACTTC.

This rearrangement joins TRBV7-2 to TRBJ2-7; 10 positions agree with TRBD2. CDR1 SGHTA and CDR2 FQGNSA come from the germline V gene. V lost 2 bases to trimming and J lost 2 bases; unmatched junction nucleotides: 6. This CDR3 contains 16 residues. CDR3 coding DNA: TGTGCCAGCAGCTTACGTCGGGGACTAGCGCCCTACGAGCAGTACTTC. This encodes CASSLRRGLAPYEQYF.

At least ten counts were recorded for this clonotype. This sequence joins TRBV12-3 or TRBV12-4 and TRBJ2-3; a possible D gene is TRBD2 (6 bases). V gave up 0 bases and J gave up 2 bases, with 18 bases separating them. The CDR3 spans 18 residues. In nucleotides, the CDR3 is TGTGCCAGCAGTTTAGCAGTTACGGGAGTGGGTGCCACAGATACGCAGTATTTT. Protein sequence: CASSLAVTGVGATDTQYF.

The V and J genes are TRBV5-1 and TRBJ1-4; D perhaps matches TRBD1 (6 bases). CDR3 length equals 13 residues. CDR1 is SGHRS and CDR2 is YFSETQ in the germline V gene. Trimming pared 4 bases from V and 8 bases from J, leaving 12 bases between. CDR3 sequence (DNA): TGCGCCAGCAGCCGACAGGAGGAGGAAAAACTGTTTTTT. Residues: CASSRQEEEKLFF.

This clonotype was counted ten times or more. J is TRBJ2-1 and V is TRBV2; D is undetermined. The germline V gene has CDR1 SNHLY and CDR2 FYNNEI. The CDR3 sequence is 17 residues long. Trimming stripped 4 bases from V and 2 bases from J, with 18 bases between. The CDR3: CASSGVRSGYPYNEQFF. CDR3 nucleotide sequence: TGTGCCAGCAGTGGAGTGAGGTCCGGATACCCCTACAATGAGCAGTTCTTC.

At least ten counts were recorded for this clonotype. This sequence joins TRBV24-1 and TRBJ2-1, with unresolved D. In germline, CDR1 is KGHDR, CDR2 SFDVKD. The CDR3 consists of 15 residues. Trimming shortened V by 2 bases and J by 7 bases, and 14 bases separated the two germline ends. In DNA form, the CDR3 reads TGTGCCACCAGTGATTCGGTTGAAAGGCGGAATGAGCAGTTCTTC. Translated, it gives CATSDSVERRNEQFF.

The genes are TRBV30 and TRBJ1-5; D not certain. Germline V gene data show CDR1 as GTSNPN and CDR2 as SVGIG (reference sequence). Trimming took 2 bases from V and 2 from J, leaving 10 bases between them. There are 14 residues in the CDR3. This CDR3 reads CAWSPIGGNQPQHF. The CDR3 bases are TGTGCCTGGAGTCCAATTGGGGGCAATCAGCCCCAGCATTTT.

This clonotype was counted at least ten times. The rearrangement joins TRBV7-8 to TRBJ2-7; D ambiguous. CDR1 is SGHVS, CDR2 FQNEAQ, per germline. Trimming removed 1 base from V and 4 bases from J, with 8 bases in between. The CDR3 is 13 residues long. Here the CDR3 DNA reads TGTGCCAGCAGCTTAGGTGTCGAGTACGAGCAGTACTTC. It yields the protein CASSLGVEYEQYF.

The chain has TRBV30 and TRBJ1-5; D is perhaps TRBD1 (6 bases). The CDR3 length is 16 residues. Germline CDR1 reads GTSNPN; CDR2 reads SVGIG (reference sequence). V lost 0 bases and J lost 3, with 15 bases in between. Here the CDR3 reads CAWSVPRTANNQPQHF. Written as DNA, the CDR3 is TGTGCCTGGAGTGTTCCCCGGACAGCAAACAATCAGCCCCAGCATTTT.

In this sample, this clonotype turned up many times. The chain uses TRBV18 and TRBJ1-3, with no clear D. V was clipped by 10 bases and J by 8 bases, with 21 bases between them. CDR1 is KGHSH and CDR2 is LQKENI in the germline V gene. CDR3 length: 14 amino acids. Here the CDR3 reads CATNPSRGTDTIYF. The CDR3 nucleotides read TGTGCCACCAACCCTTCTCGGGGTACTGACACCATATATTTT.

This clonotype was observed many times. This chain links TRBV30 with TRBJ1-1; possible D gene TRBD1, 6 bases. Germline V CDR1 and CDR2: GTSNPN, SVGIG (reference sequence). The germline V and J ends were trimmed by 0 bases and 9 bases, with 14 bases remaining between them. This CDR3 has 13 residues. This chain's CDR3 is CAWSVGSGTQAFF. CDR3 nucleotides: TGTGCCTGGAGTGTAGGTAGTGGGACACAAGCTTTCTTT.

This clonotype was seen more than once but under ten times. The chain employs TRBV28 and TRBJ2-2, with D unresolved. Germline loops: CDR1 MDHEN, CDR2 SYDVKM. V gave up 7 bases and J gave up 3 bases, with 12 bases separating them. The CDR3 length is 14 residues. Here the CDR3 DNA reads TGTGCCAGCAAAGCAGGCTCTTACACCGGGGAGCTGTTTTTT. The encoded protein is CASKAGSYTGELFF. The full variable domain, rest sourced from reference TRBV28 and TRBJ2-2, is DVKVTQSSRYLVKRTGEKVFLECVQDMDHENMFWYRQDPGLGLRLIYFSYDVKMKEKGDIPEGYSVSREKKERFSLILESASTNQTSMYLCASKAGSYTGELFFGEGSRLTVL.

The chain is built from TRBV30 and TRBJ2-5, with TRBD1 matching over 8 bases. V lost 4 bases to trimming and J lost 5 bases; unmatched junction nucleotides: 6. The germline V gene has CDR1 GTSNPN and CDR2 SVGIG (reference sequence). The CDR3 loop spans 13 amino acids. CDR3 sequence reads: CAWTAGGLETQYF. CDR3 DNA sequence: TGTGCCTGGACGGCAGGGGGCCTGGAGACCCAGTACTTC.

The V gene is TRBV10-2, the J gene TRBJ1-5, with D unresolved. The ends were cut back, 7 bases at V and 5 bases at J, with 12 bases in the middle. The germline V gene encodes CDR1 WSHSY and CDR2 SAAADI. This CDR3 has 13 amino acids. This chain's CDR3 is CASTNGTYQPQHF. Here the CDR3 DNA reads TGCGCCAGCACCAACGGCACTTATCAGCCCCAGCATTTT.

This clonotype was counted only a few times. V and J are TRBV7-2 and TRBJ1-1, with D perhaps TRBD1 (5 bases). V was trimmed by 4 bases and J by 3 bases, leaving 12 bases between them. Germline CDR1 is SGHTA and CDR2 is FQGNSA. CDR3 length: 14 residues. The CDR3 reads CASSYRQSDTEAFF. In DNA, the CDR3 is TGTGCCAGCAGCTATAGACAGTCCGACACTGAAGCTTTCTTT.